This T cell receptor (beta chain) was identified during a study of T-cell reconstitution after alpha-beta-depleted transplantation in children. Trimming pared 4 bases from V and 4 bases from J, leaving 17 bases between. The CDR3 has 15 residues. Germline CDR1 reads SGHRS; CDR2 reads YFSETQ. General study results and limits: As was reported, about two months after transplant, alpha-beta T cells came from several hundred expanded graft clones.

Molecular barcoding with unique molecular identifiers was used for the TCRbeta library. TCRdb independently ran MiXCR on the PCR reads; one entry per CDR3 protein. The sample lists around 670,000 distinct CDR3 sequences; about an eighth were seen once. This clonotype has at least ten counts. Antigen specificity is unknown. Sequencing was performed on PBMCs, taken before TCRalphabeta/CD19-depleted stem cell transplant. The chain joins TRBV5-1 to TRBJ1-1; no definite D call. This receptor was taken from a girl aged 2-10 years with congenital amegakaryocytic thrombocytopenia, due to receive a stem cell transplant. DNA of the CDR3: TGCGCCAGCAGCACCTATCCCGGGGAGAGCACTGAAGCTTTCTTT. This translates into CASSTYPGESTEAFF.